Included here is one T cell receptor beta chain sequence, with context. These data originate in a study of early T cells in non-severe SARS-CoV-2 infection. TCRdb independently ran MiXCR on the 5' RACE reads; one entry per CDR3 protein. The sample consists of 26,000 or so distinct CDR3 sequences, more than 3.5% of them appearing once. V lost 1 base to trimming and J lost 3 bases, with 11 bases between them. CDR3 size: 15 residues. CDR1 and CDR2 (germline): KGHSH, LQKENI. The rearrangement joins TRBV18 to TRBJ2-3; D is perhaps TRBD1 (6 bases). The specimen was whole blood. The TCR originated in an adult who was a healthcare worker with PCR-confirmed SARS-CoV-2 infection or an uninfected control (not recorded which). The CDR3 is CASSPLGQKTDTQYF. The CDR3 nucleotides read TGTGCCAGCTCACCACTCGGACAGAAAACAGATACGCAGTATTTT.